This is a list of T cell receptor beta chains from one sample in a study of cytomegalovirus exposure and HLA in healthy donors. The data were produced by immunoSEQ multiplex PCR, yet TCRdb's version contains in-frame clones alone and is incomplete. Here the sample spans some 150,000 clones, 65% to 80% being singletons. Sample: PBMCs. The receptors were gathered from a man aged 25-40 years in good health and CMV-seronegative. Each CDR3 is given with its conserved first and last residue. The D gene is left open where the match is weak. Part of the rows lack a size; the others show once, few, many or a class for expanded clones.

>TRBJ2-4|-|-|TRBV29-1
CSAGTLAKNSQYF
TGCAGCGCCGGCACTCTGGCCAAAAACAGTCAGTACTTC
>TRBJ1-1|once|TRBD1|TRBV5-1
CASRSTGVGDTEAFF
TGCGCCAGCAGGTCAACAGGGGTGGGGGACACTGAAGCTTTCTTT
>TRBJ1-1|-|TRBD1|TRBV27
CASSLFQGGATEAFF
TGTGCCAGCAGTTTGTTTCAGGGGGGTGCCACTGAAGCTTTCTTT
>TRBJ1-1|-|-|TRBV28
CASSLHQEIEAFF
TGTGCCAGCAGTTTGCATCAGGAAATTGAAGCTTTCTTT
>TRBJ1-3|-|-|TRBV9
CASSVASRVAGDTIYF
TGTGCCAGCAGCGTAGCTAGCCGGGTGGCTGGAGACACCATATATTTT
>TRBJ1-1|-|-|TRBV28
CASRGRTEAFF
TGTGCCAGCAGGGGGAGAACTGAAGCTTTCTTT
>TRBJ1-2|few|TRBD1|TRBV18
CASSHARGARNYGYTF
TGTGCCAGCTCCCACGCCAGGGGGGCCCGAAACTATGGCTACACCTTC
>TRBJ2-2|-|TRBD2|TRBV7-9
CASSPRLAGVTGELFF
TGTGCCAGCAGCCCTCGACTAGCGGGAGTTACCGGGGAGCTGTTTTTT
>TRBJ1-4|-|-|TRBV27
CASSSGTREKLFF
TGTGCCAGCAGCTCCGGGACACGTGAAAAACTGTTTTTT
>TRBJ1-1|medium-sized|-|TRBV6-1
CASSEQGMNTEAFF
TGTGCCAGCAGTGAACAGGGAATGAACACTGAAGCTTTCTTT
>TRBJ2-7|few|-|TRBV27
CASSTLNRIYEQYF
TGTGCCAGCAGTACCCTCAACAGAATCTACGAGCAGTACTTC
>TRBJ2-7|-|TRBD1|TRBV6-6
CASSPGTGQTRGQYF
TGTGCCAGCAGTCCGGGGACAGGACAAACCCGGGGGCAGTACTTC
>TRBJ2-7|-|TRBD1|TRBV28
CASSIPQGVPYEQYF
TGTGCCAGCAGTATTCCACAGGGGGTCCCATACGAGCAGTACTTC
>TRBJ1-1|-|-|TRBV29-1
CSVEGGVGGRVAFF
TGCAGCGTTGAAGGAGGTGTAGGTGGCAGGGTAGCTTTCTTT
>TRBJ1-4|once|-|TRBV28
CASSLVGTGSNEKLFF
TGTGCCAGCAGTTTAGTAGGTACCGGGTCTAATGAAAAACTGTTTTTT
>TRBJ2-1|-|TRBD1|TRBV27
CASSHRDRGLYSYNEQFF
TGTGCCAGCAGTCACCGGGACAGGGGGCTTTATTCCTACAATGAGCAGTTCTTC
>TRBJ1-2|-|TRBD1|TRBV7-9
CSSSSGTGNGYTF
TGTTCCAGCAGCTCCGGGACAGGGAACGGCTACACCTTC
>TRBJ1-5|-|TRBD1|TRBV7-7
CASSRVEGAEQPQHF
TGTGCTAGCAGCCGAGTGGAGGGGGCAGAGCAGCCCCAGCATTTT
>TRBJ1-1|-|-|TRBV6-1
CASSEALLGAFF
TGTGCCAGCAGTGAAGCGCTTCTAGGAGCTTTCTTT
>TRBJ2-7|-|TRBD1|TRBV28
CASSLTGGSDEQYF
TGTGCCAGCAGTTTGACAGGGGGCTCAGATGAGCAGTACTTC
>TRBJ1-2|-|-|TRBV4-2
CASSQEVRGADGYTF
TGTGCCAGCAGCCAAGAAGTGAGAGGAGCGGACGGCTACACCTTC
>TRBJ2-3|-|-|TRBV4-1
CASSQDSDTQYF
TGCGCCAGCAGCCAAGACTCAGATACGCAGTATTTT
>TRBJ2-7|-|-|TRBV5-4
CASSFPSSYEQYF
TGTGCCAGCAGCTTCCCGAGCTCCTACGAGCAGTACTTC
>TRBJ1-2|-|-|TRBV28
CASTRSPYGYTF
TGTGCCAGCACTAGGTCCCCTTATGGCTACACCTTC
>TRBJ2-7|few|TRBD2|TRBV27
CASSGFGGGHYEQYF
TGTGCCAGCAGTGGCTTTGGGGGAGGGCACTACGAGCAGTACTTC
>TRBJ2-7|-|-|TRBV19
CASSIVVSSYEQYF
TGTGCCAGTAGTATAGTGGTCAGCTCCTACGAGCAGTACTTC
>TRBJ2-1|-|-|TRBV9
CASSVTGGLLAAYNEQFF
TGTGCCAGCAGCGTAACAGGGGGCTTACTAGCGGCCTACAATGAGCAGTTCTTC
>TRBJ2-7|-|TRBD2|TRBV27
CASSLYLAEYHEQYF
TGTGCCAGCTCCCTTTACCTAGCGGAATACCACGAGCAGTACTTC
>TRBJ1-2|-|-|TRBV7-2
CASSLAWGGARYGYTF
TGTGCCAGCAGCTTAGCGTGGGGGGGCGCGCGCTATGGCTACACCTTC
>TRBJ2-2|-|TRBD1|TRBV4-1
CASSRTGNQGELFF
TGCGCCAGCAGCCGGACAGGGAACCAGGGGGAGCTGTTTTTT
>TRBJ2-6|-|-|TRBV28
CASSYTRRRGSGANVLTF
TGTGCCAGCAGCTATACGAGGAGAAGGGGCTCTGGGGCCAACGTCCTGACTTTC